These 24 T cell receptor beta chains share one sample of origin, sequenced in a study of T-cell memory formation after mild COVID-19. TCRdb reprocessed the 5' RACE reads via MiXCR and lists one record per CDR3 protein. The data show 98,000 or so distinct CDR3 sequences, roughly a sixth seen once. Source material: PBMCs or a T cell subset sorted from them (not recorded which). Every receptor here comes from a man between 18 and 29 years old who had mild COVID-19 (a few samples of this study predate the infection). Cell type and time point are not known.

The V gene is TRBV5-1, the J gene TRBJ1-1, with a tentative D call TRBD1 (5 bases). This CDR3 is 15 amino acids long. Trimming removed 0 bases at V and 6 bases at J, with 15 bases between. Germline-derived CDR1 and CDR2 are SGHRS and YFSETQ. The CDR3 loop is CASSLGWGSEAEAFF. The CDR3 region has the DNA TGCGCCAGCAGCTTGGGATGGGGGTCGGAGGCTGAAGCTTTCTTT.

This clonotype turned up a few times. In DNA form, the CDR3 reads TGCGCCAGCAGCCTGACAGGGGCCCTCGAGAATGAGCAGTTCTTC. Amino acid sequence: CASSLTGALENEQFF. The rearrangement joins TRBV5-1 to TRBJ2-1, with 8 bases identical to TRBD1. Germline values: CDR1 SGHRS, CDR2 YFSETQ. V shed 4 bases and J 7 bases; nucleotides not matched to a gene: 10. The CDR3 consists of 15 residues.

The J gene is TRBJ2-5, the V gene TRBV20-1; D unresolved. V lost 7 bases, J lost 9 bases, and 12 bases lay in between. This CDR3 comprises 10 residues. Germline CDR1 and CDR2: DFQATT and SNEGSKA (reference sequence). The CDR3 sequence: CSVTNRAQYF. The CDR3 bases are TGCAGTGTCACGAACCGGGCCCAGTACTTC.

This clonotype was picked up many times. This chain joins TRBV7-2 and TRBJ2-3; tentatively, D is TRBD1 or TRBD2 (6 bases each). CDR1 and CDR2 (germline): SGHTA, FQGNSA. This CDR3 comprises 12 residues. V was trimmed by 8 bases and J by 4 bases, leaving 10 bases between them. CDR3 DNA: TGTGCCAGCGAGGGGGGTTCAGATACGCAGTATTTT. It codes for CASEGGSDTQYF.

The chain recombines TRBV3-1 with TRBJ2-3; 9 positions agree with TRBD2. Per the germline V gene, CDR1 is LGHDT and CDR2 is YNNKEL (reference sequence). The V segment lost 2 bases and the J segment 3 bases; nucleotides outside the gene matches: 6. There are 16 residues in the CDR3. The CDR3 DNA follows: TGTGCCAGCAGCCAATTTGCTAGCGGGGTAACAGATACGCAGTATTTT. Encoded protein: CASSQFASGVTDTQYF.

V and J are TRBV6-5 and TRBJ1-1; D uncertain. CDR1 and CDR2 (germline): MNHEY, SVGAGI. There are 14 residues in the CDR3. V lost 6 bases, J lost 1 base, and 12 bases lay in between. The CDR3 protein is CASRPRIRNTEAFF. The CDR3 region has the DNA TGTGCCAGCAGACCGAGGATTAGGAACACTGAAGCTTTCTTT.

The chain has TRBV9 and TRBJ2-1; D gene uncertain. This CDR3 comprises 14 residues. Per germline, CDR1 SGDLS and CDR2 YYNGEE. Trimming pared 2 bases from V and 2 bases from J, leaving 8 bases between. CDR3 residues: CASSVSQPYNEQFF. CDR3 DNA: TGTGCCAGCAGCGTCTCCCAACCCTACAATGAGCAGTTCTTC. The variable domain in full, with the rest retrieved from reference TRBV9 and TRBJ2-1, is DSGVTQTPKHLITATGQRVTLRCSPRSGDLSVYWYQQSLDQGLQFLIQYYNGEERAKGNILERFSAQQFPDLHSELNLSSLELGDSALYFCASSVSQPYNEQFFGPGTRLTVL.

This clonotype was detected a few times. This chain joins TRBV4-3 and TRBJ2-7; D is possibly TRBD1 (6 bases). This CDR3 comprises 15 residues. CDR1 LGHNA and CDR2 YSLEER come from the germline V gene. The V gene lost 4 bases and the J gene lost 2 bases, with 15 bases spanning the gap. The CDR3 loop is CASSRSSGATYEQYF. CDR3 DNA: TGCGCCAGCAGCCGCTCCTCAGGGGCTACCTACGAGCAGTACTTC.

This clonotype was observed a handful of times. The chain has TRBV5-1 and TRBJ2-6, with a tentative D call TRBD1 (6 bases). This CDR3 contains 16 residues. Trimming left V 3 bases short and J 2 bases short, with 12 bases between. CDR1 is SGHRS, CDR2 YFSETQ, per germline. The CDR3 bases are TGCGCCAGCAGCTCAGGGGACATTCCTGGGGCCAACGTCCTGACTTTC. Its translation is CASSSGDIPGANVLTF.

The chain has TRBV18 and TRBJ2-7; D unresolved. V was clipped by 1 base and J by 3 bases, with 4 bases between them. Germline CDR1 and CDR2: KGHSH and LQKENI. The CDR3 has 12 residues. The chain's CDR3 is CASSPRRYEQYV. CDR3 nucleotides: TGTGCCAGCTCACCACGGCGCTACGAGCAGTACGTC.

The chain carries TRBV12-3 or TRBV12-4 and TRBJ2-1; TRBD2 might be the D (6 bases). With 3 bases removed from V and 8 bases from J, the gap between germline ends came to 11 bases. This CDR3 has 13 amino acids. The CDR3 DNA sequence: TGTGCCAGCAGTTTTAGCGGAGGGGATGAGCAGTTCTTC. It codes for CASSFSGGDEQFF.

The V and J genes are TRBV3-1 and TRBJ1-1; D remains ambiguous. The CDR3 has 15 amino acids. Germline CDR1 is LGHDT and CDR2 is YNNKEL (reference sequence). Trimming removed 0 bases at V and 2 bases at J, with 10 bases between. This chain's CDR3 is CASSQDVLRNTEAFF. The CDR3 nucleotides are TGTGCCAGCAGCCAAGATGTCCTGCGCAACACTGAAGCTTTCTTT.

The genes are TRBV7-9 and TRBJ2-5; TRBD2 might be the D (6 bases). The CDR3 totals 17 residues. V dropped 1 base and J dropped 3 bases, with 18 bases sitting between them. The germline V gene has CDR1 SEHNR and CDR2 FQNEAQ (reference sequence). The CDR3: CASSLGISGTLEETQYF. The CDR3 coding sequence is TGTGCCAGCAGCTTAGGTATCTCCGGGACTCTCGAAGAGACCCAGTACTTC.

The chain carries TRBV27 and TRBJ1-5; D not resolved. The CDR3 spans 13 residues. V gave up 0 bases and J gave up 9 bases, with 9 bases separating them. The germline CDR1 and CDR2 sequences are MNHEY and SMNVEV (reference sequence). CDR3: CASSLSWNVPQHF. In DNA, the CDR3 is TGTGCCAGCAGTTTATCCTGGAATGTGCCCCAGCATTTT.

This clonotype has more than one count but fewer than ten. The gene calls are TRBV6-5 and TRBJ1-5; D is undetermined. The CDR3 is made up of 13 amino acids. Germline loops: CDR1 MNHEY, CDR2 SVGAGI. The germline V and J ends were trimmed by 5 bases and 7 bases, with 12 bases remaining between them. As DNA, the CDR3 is TGTGCCAGCAGTATAATAGCAGGCCAGCCCCAGCATTTT. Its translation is CASSIIAGQPQHF.

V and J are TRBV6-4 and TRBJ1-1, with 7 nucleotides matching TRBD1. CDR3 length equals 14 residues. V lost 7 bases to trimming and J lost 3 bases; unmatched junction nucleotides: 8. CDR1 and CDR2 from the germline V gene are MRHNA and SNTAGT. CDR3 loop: CASKGGGRYTEAFF. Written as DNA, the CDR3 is TGTGCCAGCAAAGGGGGCGGAAGATACACTGAAGCTTTCTTT.

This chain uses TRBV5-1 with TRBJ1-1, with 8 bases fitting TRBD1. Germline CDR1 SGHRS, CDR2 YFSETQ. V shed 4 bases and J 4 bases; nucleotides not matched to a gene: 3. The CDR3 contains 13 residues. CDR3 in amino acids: CASSIGTGTEAFF. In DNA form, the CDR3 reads TGCGCCAGCAGCATAGGGACAGGCACTGAAGCTTTCTTT.

The chain's CDR3 is CASSLGHGKLFF. CDR3 bases: TGTGCCAGCAGCCTGGGTCACGGAAAACTGTTTTTT. The rearrangement joins TRBV5-6 to TRBJ1-4, with unresolved D. The CDR3 covers 12 residues. From germline, CDR1 is SGHDT and CDR2 YYEEEE. Trimming stripped 4 bases from V and 10 bases from J, with 11 bases between.

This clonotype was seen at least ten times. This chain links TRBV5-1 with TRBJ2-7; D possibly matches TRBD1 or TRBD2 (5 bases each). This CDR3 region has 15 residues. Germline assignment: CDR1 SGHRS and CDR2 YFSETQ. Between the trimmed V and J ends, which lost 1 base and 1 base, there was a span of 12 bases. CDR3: CASSLQPGGSYEQYV. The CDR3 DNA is TGCGCCAGCAGCTTGCAGCCTGGGGGTTCCTACGAGCAGTACGTC.

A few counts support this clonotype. CDR3 region: CASSLDSGGSSYEQYF. CDR3 nucleotide sequence: TGTGCCAGCAGCTTAGACTCGGGGGGGAGCTCCTACGAGCAGTACTTC. The chain links TRBV7-2 to TRBJ2-7, with 8 bases matching TRBD2. Germline V gene lookup returns CDR1 SGHTA and CDR2 FQGNSA. The CDR3 spans 16 residues. V gave up 1 base and J gave up 0 bases; unmatched junction bases: 5. Full variable domain (rest looked up from reference TRBV7-2 and TRBJ2-7): GAGVSQSPSNKVTEKGKDVELRCDPISGHTALYWYRQSLGQGLEFLIYFQGNSAPDKSGLPSDRFSAERTGGSVSTLTIQRTQQEDSAVYLCASSLDSGGSSYEQYFGPGTRLTVT.

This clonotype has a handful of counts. CDR3 amino acids: CASGSTGSSGNTIYF. The DNA of the CDR3 is TGTGCCAGCGGTTCTACCGGGAGCTCTGGAAACACCATATATTTT. The V and J genes are TRBV9 and TRBJ1-3; no clear D gene. Trimming pared 7 bases from V and 0 bases from J, leaving 14 bases between. CDR1 is SGDLS, CDR2 YYNGEE, per germline. This CDR3 comprises 15 residues.

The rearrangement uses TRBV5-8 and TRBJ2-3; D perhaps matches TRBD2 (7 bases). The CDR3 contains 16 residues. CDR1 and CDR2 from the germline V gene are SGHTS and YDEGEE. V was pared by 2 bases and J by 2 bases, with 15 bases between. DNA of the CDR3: TGTGCCAGCAGCTTCGGAACGGGGGGCCTCACAGATACGCAGTATTTT. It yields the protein CASSFGTGGLTDTQYF.

This CDR3 reads CASSIEGVYVPGANVLTF. The CDR3 bases are TGTGCCAGTAGTATAGAGGGGGTCTACGTCCCTGGGGCCAACGTCCTGACTTTC. The chain joins TRBV19 to TRBJ2-6; D may match TRBD1 or TRBD2 (5 bases each). V dropped 0 bases and J dropped 2 bases, with 14 bases sitting between them. This CDR3 is 18 amino acids long. In germline, CDR1 is LNHDA, CDR2 SQIVND (reference sequence).

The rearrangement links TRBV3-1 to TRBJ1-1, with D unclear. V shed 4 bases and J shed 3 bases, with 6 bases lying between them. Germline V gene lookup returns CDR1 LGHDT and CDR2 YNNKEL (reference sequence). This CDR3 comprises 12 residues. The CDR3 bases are TGTGCCAGCAGCCGGAGAGACACTGAAGCTTTCTTT. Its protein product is CASSRRDTEAFF.